Below, one T cell receptor beta chain is given with its context. Its specificity is unknown. This entry comes from a study of long-term antiretroviral therapy in people with HIV. Points from the study as a whole: Clones showing expansion before ART dominated the repertoire at all time points.

With 3 bases clipped from V and 5 bases from J, the junction kept 6 bases outside the gene matches. This CDR3 spans 16 amino acids. Germline values: CDR1 MRHNA, CDR2 SNTAGT. The immunoSEQ assay was v3.0, run at survey level. Sequencing used immunoSEQ multiplex PCR; TCRdb keeps in-frame clones, though not all of them. The data show roughly 16,000 clones, about 80% seen once. Per individual, the PBMC samples numbered at least one pre-ART and at least two post-ART. The receptor comes from a man aged 45-65 years with HIV. This rearrangement joins TRBV6-4 to TRBJ2-1; 11 bases line up with TRBD2. Here the sequenced sample was unsorted PBMCs, taken 0.3 years before starting antiretroviral therapy. CDR3: CASSELAGAADNEQFF. CDR3 nucleotide sequence: TGTGCCAGCAGTGAACTAGCGGGGGCCGCTGACAATGAGCAGTTCTTC.